This T cell receptor (beta chain) was sequenced in a study of blood T cells in healthy people across ages. Study-wide findings and caveats: TCR beta diversity was tightly associated with the proportion of naive T cells.

This clonotype was recorded at least ten times. Antigen specificity is unknown. With a J-beta primer mix and a sample-barcoded 5' primer, a second PCR ran about 7 to 11 cycles. TCRdb redid the calling of the 5' RACE reads with MiXCR, one entry per CDR3 protein. This table has 1 million or so distinct CDR3 sequences, 40% to 50% appearing once. The CDR3 has 15 amino acids. Trimming took 1 base from V and 3 from J; bases not matched to a gene: 5. In germline, CDR1 is SGHTA, CDR2 FQGNSA. The chain couples TRBV7-2 to TRBJ2-7; 8 bases match TRBD2. This clonotype originated in a woman in her sixties or seventies in good health. Sequencing was performed on blood. In nucleotides, the CDR3 is TGTGCCAGCAGCTTAGGGGCTAGCGGGCTCTACGAGCAGTACTTC. Translated, it gives CASSLGASGLYEQYF.